This TCR beta chain derives from a study of blood T cell repertoires in COVID-19 (dated by TCRdb to 2019 to 2021). About the investigation overall: Collaborator samples came from the United States, Italy and Spain and covered acute and convalescent phases of COVID-19. The material from the prospective study consisted of cDNA or gDNA derived from T cells, B-cell-depleted T cells, or PBMCs. Subjects who had been exposed to COVID-19, were actively infected with it, or had recovered from it provided the deeply sampled blood TCRbeta repertoires that made up the dataset. A freely available public database, intended as a resource for researchers studying the immune response to SARS-CoV-2, is where the repertoires were released. Samples were obtained from the ongoing ImmuneRACE study (first 160 participants) and from about 1,300 subjects provided by 6 global collaborators. Nearly every sample came with metadata listing a de-identified subject ID, COVID-19 status, age in years and sex. HLA class I and class II types, where available, came from metadata supplied by the sample provider rather than from assay-based typing. On the study overall, not on this receptor specifically: The amount of clinical and demographic metadata varied by source and participant and was provided uncurated.

Whole blood was collected in K2EDTA tubes by collaborating institutions according to the institutions' own protocols. For TCRbeta analysis, collaborators shipped samples in one of three forms: frozen whole blood, isolated PBMCs, or DNA extracted from either of those sample types. On this clone itself: Its antigen remains undetermined. The record has no base qualities; no much larger clone is one base away.

TCRbeta CDR3 regions were amplified from genomic DNA by means of the immunoSEQ Assay, a bias-controlled multiplex PCR. The paper's data handling went like this. The number of nucleated cells in each sample was estimated from the amplification of reference gene primers within the assay. To quantify the absolute abundance of each unique TCRbeta CDR3 rearrangement, sequence reads were collapsed and filtered. Productive Simpson clonality was computed per sample as the square root of Simpson's diversity index over productive rearrangements. In its TCRdb copy, this immuneACCESS table keeps in-frame sequences only and misses some clones. Where compared with another copy, unresolved V genes explain less than half of these, and the others have no known cause. V and J calls and clone size are those listed in that table; D and trimming were worked out from the DNA. The sample table holds more than 40,000 clones, of which around 90% were seen once. Together, the top ten hold 10% to 15% of the sample.

Sequences were obtained from peripheral blood. The receptor's source is an elderly man with acute or convalescent COVID-19.

For the CDR3, the sequence is CASSLGGGMGQPQHF. The DNA sequence is given as TGTGCCAGCAGCTTAGGCGGGGGGATGGGTCAGCCCCAGCATTTT. This sequence uses TRBV13 and TRBJ1-5; matching of 5 bases hints at TRBD1 as the D gene. Deletion took 0 bases off V and 6 bases off J, with a span of 12 bases between the germline ends. The germline V gene (reference sequence) gives CDR1 as PRHDT and CDR2 as FYEKMQ. Spanning cysteine to phenylalanine, the CDR3 consists of 15 amino acids. Just CDR3 DNA is preserved here, 45 bases in frame from base 1.